These 29 T cell receptor beta chains were all obtained from the same sample, sequenced in a study of cytomegalovirus exposure and HLA in healthy donors. The PCR had 60 Vbeta and 13 Jbeta primers. Clones were sequenced by immunoSEQ multiplex PCR, and TCRdb holds only the in-frame ones, with some missing. The repertoire holds approximately 88,000 clones, with 64% as singletons. The sequenced material came from PBMCs. Receptors originate from a man between 60 and 75 years old in good health and CMV-seronegative.

The chain joins TRBV19 to TRBJ2-1; 15 nucleotides agree with TRBD2. Germline V gene lookup returns CDR1 LNHDA and CDR2 SQIVND (reference sequence). The CDR3 is 19 residues long. With 3 bases clipped from V and 0 bases from J, the junction kept 6 bases outside the gene matches. The DNA of the CDR3 is TGTGCCAGTAGTATTCAGGGACTAGCGGGAGGTAGCTCCTACAATGAGCAGTTCTTC. This gives the protein CASSIQGLAGGSSYNEQFF.

CDR3 loop: CASSLVGRGLETQYF. CDR3 nucleotide sequence: TGTGCCAGCAGCTTAGTCGGCAGGGGGTTAGAGACCCAGTACTTC. The chain joins TRBV7-3 to TRBJ2-5; 7 bases fit TRBD1. V lost 2 bases, J lost 4 bases, and 7 bases stayed unmatched. Germline CDR1 is SGHTA and CDR2 is FQGTGA. This CDR3 region has 15 residues.

The chain carries TRBV2 and TRBJ1-2; maybe TRBD1 (6 bases). The V gene lost 8 bases and the J gene lost 0 bases, with 13 bases spanning the gap. The CDR3 totals 14 residues. The germline V gene has CDR1 SNHLY and CDR2 FYNNEI. CDR3 protein: CASSSRGANYGYTF. In DNA form, the CDR3 reads TGTGCCAGCTCGTCCAGGGGCGCTAACTATGGCTACACCTTC.

The rearrangement links TRBV5-4 to TRBJ2-5; a weak D match, TRBD2 (5 bases). The CDR3 length is 15 residues. Germline lookup yields CDR1 SGHNT and CDR2 YYREEE (reference sequence). The ends were cut back, 2 bases at V and 5 bases at J, with 16 bases in the middle. Here the CDR3 reads CASSFPQGQRETQYF. The CDR3 DNA follows: TGTGCCAGCAGCTTCCCCCAAGGGCAGCGGGAGACCCAGTACTTC.

The chain uses TRBV7-2 and TRBJ2-2; no reliable D call. This CDR3 region has 12 residues. The germline V gene has CDR1 SGHTA and CDR2 FQGNSA. Between the trimmed V and J ends, which lost 3 bases and 5 bases, there was a span of 4 bases. CDR3 bases: TGTGCCAGCAGCTTGTATACCGGGGAGCTGTTTTTT. It specifies CASSLYTGELFF.

The chain carries TRBV6-6 and TRBJ2-1; 8 bases are a match to TRBD1. After removal of 3 bases from V and 8 bases from J, the junction contained 12 bases not matched to a gene. The CDR3 consists of 16 residues. The germline V gene has CDR1 MNHNY and CDR2 SVGAGI (reference sequence). The CDR3 coding sequence is TGTGCCAGCAGTTATGGCGGTAAGACAGGGGTCGATGAGCAGTTCTTC. Protein sequence: CASSYGGKTGVDEQFF.

This clone showed up just once. The CDR3: CASRPGQDYNEQFF. CDR3 nucleotide sequence: TGTGCCAGCAGACCGGGACAGGACTACAATGAGCAGTTCTTC. The chain couples TRBV6-4 to TRBJ2-1, with 8 bases identical to TRBD1. Germline V gene sequence: CDR1 MRHNA, CDR2 SNTAGT. Trimming removed 6 bases from V and 3 bases from J; junction bases left unmatched: 4. CDR3 length equals 14 residues.

V is TRBV9 and J is TRBJ2-2; weak D call: TRBD2 (5 bases). The germline V and J ends were trimmed by 3 bases and 0 bases, with 12 bases remaining between them. Germline V gene data show CDR1 as SGDLS and CDR2 as YYNGEE. This CDR3 spans 16 amino acids. CDR3 coding DNA: TGTGCCAGCAGCGGACGACGGACTTCGAACACCGGGGAGCTGTTTTTT. Translation: CASSGRRTSNTGELFF.

The gene calls are TRBV6-4 and TRBJ2-1, with TRBD1 identical over 7 bases. CDR3 length: 13 residues. V was clipped by 0 bases and J by 8 bases; unmatched bases: 1. Per the germline V gene, CDR1 is MRHNA and CDR2 is SNTAGT. The CDR3 DNA follows: TGTGCCAGCAGTGACTCCCAGGGGGATGAGCAGTTCTTC. Its translation is CASSDSQGDEQFF.

The V gene is TRBV6-4, the J gene TRBJ2-1; D perhaps matches TRBD2 (6 bases). Per the germline V gene, CDR1 is MRHNA and CDR2 is SNTAGT. The CDR3 consists of 16 residues. Trimming removed 5 bases from V and 7 bases from J, with 21 bases in between. For the CDR3, the DNA is TGTGCCAGCAGTCCCCAGACTAGTCCAACCGCGAATGAGCAGTTCTTC. Its protein is CASSPQTSPTANEQFF.

The chain joins TRBV4-2 to TRBJ1-1; maybe TRBD1 (5 bases). With 4 bases removed from V and 0 bases from J, the gap between germline ends came to 12 bases. The CDR3 contains 15 residues. Germline assignment: CDR1 LGHNA and CDR2 YNFKEQ. The CDR3 loop is CASSPPGQLNTEAFF. The CDR3 region has the DNA TGTGCCAGCAGCCCCCCCGGACAATTGAACACTGAAGCTTTCTTT.

V is TRBV19 and J is TRBJ1-5; 8 nucleotides match TRBD1. There are 17 residues in the CDR3. Per the germline V gene, CDR1 is LNHDA and CDR2 is SQIVND (reference sequence). Trimming at V came to 1 base and at J to 3 bases, leaving 8 bases not matched to a gene. The CDR3 loop is CASSIVGRGLNNQPQHF. As DNA, the CDR3 is TGTGCCAGTAGTATAGTGGGCAGGGGGCTAAACAATCAGCCCCAGCATTTT.

This chain connects TRBV6-5 to TRBJ1-6; no clear D gene. Per germline, CDR1 MNHEY and CDR2 SVGAGI. Trimming removed 0 bases at V and 11 bases at J, with 8 bases between. CDR3 length: 13 residues. This CDR3 is CASSYSGLAPLHF. CDR3 sequence (DNA): TGTGCCAGCAGTTACTCCGGTCTGGCACCCCTCCACTTT.

This chain uses TRBV25-1 with TRBJ2-3, with TRBD2 matching over 9 bases. This CDR3 has 14 residues. With 6 bases clipped from V and 0 bases from J, the junction kept 1 base outside the gene matches. Germline lookup yields CDR1 MGHDK and CDR2 SYGVNS. CDR3 DNA sequence: TGTGCCAGCAGAGGGACTAGCAGCACAGATACGCAGTATTTT. Protein: CASRGTSSTDTQYF.

The chain recombines TRBV28 with TRBJ1-2; the match to TRBD1 covers 8 bases. CDR3 length: 14 amino acids. V lost 2 bases and J lost 5; bases outside the gene matches: 4. CDR1 and CDR2 from the germline V gene are MDHEN and SYDVKM. The CDR3 protein is CASSLQDREYGYTF. Written as DNA, the CDR3 is TGTGCCAGCAGTTTACAGGACAGGGAATATGGCTACACCTTC.

V usage is TRBV14 and J usage is TRBJ2-1; maybe TRBD2 (6 bases). Trimming took off 5 bases at V and 2 bases at J, with 16 bases between the two ends. Germline V lookup: CDR1 SGHDN, CDR2 FVKESK. CDR3 length: 16 residues. The CDR3 protein is CASSDIAVRPYNEQFF. CDR3 DNA: TGTGCCAGCAGCGACATAGCGGTTCGGCCCTACAATGAGCAGTTCTTC.

The chain couples TRBV10-1 to TRBJ1-4; 8 nucleotides line up with TRBD1. V lost 3 bases and J lost 7; bases outside the gene matches: 4. Germline V gene data show CDR1 as WNHNN and CDR2 as SYGVQD (reference sequence). The CDR3 sequence is 14 residues long. For the CDR3, the DNA is TGCGCCAGCAGTGAAAGGACAGGGTCTGAAAAACTGTTTTTT. This sequence encodes CASSERTGSEKLFF.

The rearrangement links TRBV6-6 to TRBJ1-2; tentatively, D is TRBD1 (6 bases). This CDR3 has 15 residues. The germline V and J ends were trimmed by 5 bases and 5 bases, with 18 bases remaining between them. Germline CDR1 is MNHNY and CDR2 is SVGAGI (reference sequence). Here the CDR3 DNA reads TGTGCCAGCAGTAAAACACACGACAGGCCATATGGCTACACCTTC. Protein: CASSKTHDRPYGYTF.

This clone came up once. This chain links TRBV27 with TRBJ2-1, with TRBD2 matching 8 bases. Germline V gene sequence: CDR1 MNHEY, CDR2 SMNVEV (reference sequence). Unmatched junction bases numbered 9, after V lost 6 bases and J lost 2 bases. CDR3 length: 16 amino acids. The CDR3 loop reads CASRQGPGLAYNEQFF. As DNA, the CDR3 is TGTGCCAGCAGGCAAGGGCCGGGACTAGCCTACAATGAGCAGTTCTTC.

This clone showed up just a few times. The rearrangement joins TRBV5-1 to TRBJ2-5, with D possibly being TRBD1 (5 bases). The closer fit of TRBJ2-7 to the DNA end suggests the J call may be wrong. The CDR3 length is 17 residues. CDR1 is SGHRS and CDR2 is YFSETQ in the germline V gene. Here the CDR3 reads CASSIFSPGLSGYEQYF. The CDR3 nucleotides are TGCGCCAGCAGCATTTTCTCCCCAGGGTTGAGTGGCTACGAGCAGTACTTC.

This sequence joins TRBV9 and TRBJ1-3, with D unresolved. Trimming stripped 9 bases from V and 4 bases from J, with 14 bases between. Germline CDR1 reads SGDLS; CDR2 reads YYNGEE. The CDR3 contains 13 residues. The CDR3 DNA reads TGTGCCACCAGTCGGGGTACGGGAAACACCATATATTTT. Its translation: CATSRGTGNTIYF.

The table lists this clone with a count of one. The chain carries TRBV28 and TRBJ2-7, with TRBD1 matching 10 bases. CDR1 and CDR2 from the germline V gene are MDHEN and SYDVKM. CDR3 size: 13 residues. Trimming took 8 bases from V and 5 from J; bases not matched to a gene: 6. The CDR3 region has the DNA TGTGCCAGCTCCGGGACAGGGGAGGACGAGCAGTACTTC. Amino acids: CASSGTGEDEQYF.

The chain employs TRBV7-9 and TRBJ1-4; 7 nucleotides align to TRBD1. Germline values: CDR1 SEHNR, CDR2 FQNEAQ (reference sequence). The V and J ends lost 5 bases and 7 bases, in that order; junction bases with no gene match: 16. The CDR3 covers 17 residues. CDR3 protein: CASSQQGRGARGEKLFF. DNA for the CDR3: TGTGCCAGCAGCCAACAGGGGCGGGGGGCGCGTGGTGAAAAACTGTTTTTT. Drawing the rest from reference TRBV7-9 and TRBJ1-4, the complete variable domain is DTGVSQNPRHKITKRGQNVTFRCDPISEHNRLYWYRQTLGQGPEFLTYFQNEAQLEKSRLLSDRFSAERPKGSFSTLEIQRTEQGDSAMYLCASSQQGRGARGEKLFFGSGTQLSVL.

The chain recombines TRBV28 with TRBJ2-2, with 8 bases that match TRBD2. The V and J ends lost 7 bases and 5 bases, in that order; junction bases with no gene match: 6. This CDR3 has 14 amino acids. The germline gives CDR1 MDHEN, CDR2 SYDVKM. CDR3 loop: CASTSGSRTGELFF. CDR3 nucleotide sequence: TGTGCCAGCACGAGCGGGAGCAGGACCGGGGAGCTGTTTTTT.

The V call is TRBV7-6, the J call TRBJ1-1, with D tentatively TRBD1 (6 bases). Germline V gives CDR1 SGHVS, CDR2 FNYEAQ. This CDR3 region has 14 residues. V was cut by 4 bases and J by 11 bases, with 20 bases left in between. The CDR3 region has the DNA TGTGCCAGCAGCTCCGTTAATATACAGGGAGCGGCTTTCTTT. This gives the protein CASSSVNIQGAAFF.

The chain is built from TRBV29-1 and TRBJ2-7; 10 bases fit TRBD1. Germline V lookup: CDR1 SQVTM, CDR2 ANQGSEA. The ends lost 4 bases at V and 4 bases at J; junction bases unmatched: 1. The CDR3 extends over 12 amino acids. Written as DNA, the CDR3 is TGCAGCGTTGGGACAGGGGGGTACGAGCAGTACTTC. Residues: CSVGTGGYEQYF.

The chain recombines TRBV5-4 with TRBJ1-1; 9 positions agree with TRBD1. The junction had 1 base not matched to a gene; V was cut back by 0 bases and J by 4 bases. Germline-derived CDR1 and CDR2 are SGHNT and YYREEE (reference sequence). The CDR3 sequence is 14 residues long. The DNA of the CDR3 is TGTGCCAGCAGCTTGGACAGGGGGCTCACTGAAGCTTTCTTT. Its translation is CASSLDRGLTEAFF.

This clone has just one count. The gene calls are TRBV18 and TRBJ2-2, with D tentatively TRBD1 (6 bases). Deletions cut 4 bases from V and 0 bases from J, with 12 bases between. The CDR3 runs 16 residues. The germline CDR1 and CDR2 sequences are KGHSH and LQKENI. The CDR3 nucleotides are TGTGCCAGCTCACTAAACAGGGCTCCGAACACCGGGGAGCTGTTTTTT. It yields the protein CASSLNRAPNTGELFF.

V gene TRBV11-3 combines with J gene TRBJ2-2, with D possibly matching TRBD1 (6 bases). V was pared by 2 bases and J by 6 bases, with 13 bases between. The CDR3 spans 15 residues. Germline V gene lookup returns CDR1 SGHNT and CDR2 YENEEA. CDR3 region: CASSLWTAASGELFF. The CDR3 region has the DNA TGTGCCAGCAGCTTATGGACAGCCGCGTCCGGGGAGCTGTTTTTT.